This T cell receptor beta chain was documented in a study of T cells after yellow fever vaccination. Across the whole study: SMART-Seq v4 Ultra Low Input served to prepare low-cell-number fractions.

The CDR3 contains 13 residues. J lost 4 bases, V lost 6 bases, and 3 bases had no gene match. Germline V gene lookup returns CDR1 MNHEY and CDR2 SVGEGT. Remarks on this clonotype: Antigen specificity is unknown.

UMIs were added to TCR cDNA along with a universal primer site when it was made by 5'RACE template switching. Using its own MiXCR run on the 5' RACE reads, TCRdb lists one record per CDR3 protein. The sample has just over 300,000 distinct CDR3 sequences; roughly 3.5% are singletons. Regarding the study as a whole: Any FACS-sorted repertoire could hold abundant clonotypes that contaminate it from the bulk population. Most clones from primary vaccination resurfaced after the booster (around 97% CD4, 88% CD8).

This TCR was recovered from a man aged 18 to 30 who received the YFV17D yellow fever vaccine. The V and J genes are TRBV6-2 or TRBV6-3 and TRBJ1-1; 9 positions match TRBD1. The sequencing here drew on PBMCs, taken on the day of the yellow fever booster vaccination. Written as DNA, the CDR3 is TGTGCCAGCAGGAAACAGGGGGCCACTGAAGCTTTCTTT. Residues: CASRKQGATEAFF.